The next 7 T cell receptor beta chains were all read from a single sample in a study of blood T cell repertoires in COVID-19. Profiling relied on immunoSEQ multiplex PCR, and the TCRdb table lists in-frame clones only, not all of them. The repertoire holds about 140,000 clones, over 75% seen once, with about 1.4% in the top ten. The sequencing sample was made of peripheral blood. The receptors were sampled from a human donor in a cohort sampled during active COVID-19.

This chain links TRBV5-8 with TRBJ2-3; no definite D call. Germline values: CDR1 SGHTS, CDR2 YDEGEE. The CDR3 covers 15 residues. Trimming cost V 7 bases and J 2 bases, with 17 bases left between them. The DNA for the CDR3 is TGTGCCAGCTCGTCAACAGACCAACTCACAGATACGCAGTATTTT. It codes for CASSSTDQLTDTQYF.

This chain joins TRBV18 and TRBJ2-6; 8 bases line up with TRBD1. With 4 bases clipped from V and 0 bases from J, the junction kept 14 bases outside the gene matches. The germline V gene encodes CDR1 KGHSH and CDR2 LQKENI. The CDR3 totals 20 residues. The CDR3 reads CASSHTGVRTGFSGANVLTF. The CDR3 DNA follows: TGTGCCAGCTCACACACCGGGGTTCGGACAGGGTTCTCTGGGGCCAACGTCCTGACTTTC.

CDR3 DNA: TGTGCCAGCAGGGCCGACAGTTCCAATCAGCCCCAGCATTTT. Its protein is CASRADSSNQPQHF. This chain connects TRBV2 to TRBJ1-5; D may be TRBD1 (5 bases). Germline V gene lookup returns CDR1 SNHLY and CDR2 FYNNEI. V dropped 6 bases and J dropped 3 bases, with 12 bases sitting between them. This CDR3 is 14 amino acids long. The full variable domain, with the rest looked up from reference TRBV2 and TRBJ1-5, is EPEVTQTPSHQVTQMGQEVILRCVPISNHLYFYWYRQILGQKVEFLVSFYNNEISEKSEIFDDQFSVERPDGSNFTLKIRSTKLEDSAMYFCASRADSSNQPQHFGDGTRLSIL.

V usage is TRBV18 and J usage is TRBJ1-4, with a weak D call TRBD1 (6 bases). Germline V gives CDR1 KGHSH, CDR2 LQKENI. The CDR3 is made up of 15 amino acids. V dropped 6 bases and J dropped 0 bases, with 11 bases sitting between them. The CDR3 nucleotides read TGTGCCAGCTCGCAGGCAGGGGCAACTAATGAAAAACTGTTTTTT. It encodes CASSQAGATNEKLFF.

This chain uses TRBV6-1 with TRBJ1-1; D may be TRBD1 (6 bases). Germline loops: CDR1 MNHNS, CDR2 SASEGT. The CDR3 runs to 14 residues. V dropped 2 bases and J dropped 3 bases, with 10 bases sitting between them. CDR3 nucleotides: TGTGCCAGCAGTGAACTAGGGGGGGACACTGAAGCTTTCTTT. Its protein product is CASSELGGDTEAFF.

The chain joins TRBV18 to TRBJ1-1; TRBD1 might be the D (6 bases). V dropped 3 bases and J dropped 7 bases, with 9 bases sitting between them. CDR1 KGHSH and CDR2 LQKENI come from the germline V gene. This CDR3 region has 12 residues. CDR3 sequence reads: CASSPTQGEAFF. In DNA form, the CDR3 reads TGTGCCAGCTCACCCACACAGGGTGAAGCTTTCTTT. Looking up the rest from reference TRBV18 and TRBJ1-1 gives the full variable domain: NAGVMQNPRHLVRRRGQEARLRCSPMKGHSHVYWYRQLPEEGLKFMVYLQKENIIDESGMPKERFSAEFPKEGPSILRIQQVVRGDSAAYFCASSPTQGEAFFGQGTRLTVV.

CDR3: CASKAAGEQYF. For the CDR3, the DNA is TGTGCCAGCAAAGCCGCGGGGGAGCAGTACTTC. V and J are TRBV28 and TRBJ2-7, with D tentatively TRBD2 (6 bases). The CDR3 is 11 amino acids. In germline, CDR1 is MDHEN, CDR2 SYDVKM. V was clipped by 7 bases and J by 7 bases, with 11 bases between them.